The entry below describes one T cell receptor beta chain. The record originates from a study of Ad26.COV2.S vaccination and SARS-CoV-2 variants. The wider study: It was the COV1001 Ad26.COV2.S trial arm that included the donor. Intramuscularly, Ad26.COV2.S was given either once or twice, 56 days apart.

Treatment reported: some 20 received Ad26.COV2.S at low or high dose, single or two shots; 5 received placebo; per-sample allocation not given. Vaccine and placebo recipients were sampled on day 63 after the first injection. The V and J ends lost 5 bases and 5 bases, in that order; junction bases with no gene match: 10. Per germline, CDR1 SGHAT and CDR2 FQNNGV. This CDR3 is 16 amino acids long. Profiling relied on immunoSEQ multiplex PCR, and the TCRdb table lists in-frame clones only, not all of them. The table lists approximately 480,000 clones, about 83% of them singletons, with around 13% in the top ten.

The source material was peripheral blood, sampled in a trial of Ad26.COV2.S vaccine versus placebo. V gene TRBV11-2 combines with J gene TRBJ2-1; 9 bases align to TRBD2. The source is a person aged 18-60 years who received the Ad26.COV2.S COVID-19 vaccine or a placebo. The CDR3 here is CASSPNSGSGHNEQFF. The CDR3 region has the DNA TGTGCCAGCAGCCCCAATAGCGGGAGCGGGCACAATGAGCAGTTCTTC.